These 15 T cell receptor beta chains were sequenced from one sample in a study of blood T cell repertoires in COVID-19. Assay: immunoSEQ multiplex PCR; the TCRdb copy retains only in-frame clones and omits some. Found here are over 200,000 clones, 87% of them singletons; the top ten hold roughly 12%. Sequenced sample: peripheral blood. These receptors were collected from a woman aged 18-35 years who had recovered from COVID-19.

This sequence joins TRBV12-3 or TRBV12-4 and TRBJ2-7; D ambiguous. V was shortened by 1 base and J by 6 bases, with 4 bases between the two germline ends. The CDR3 totals 11 residues. CDR3 in amino acids: CASSLGREQYF. The CDR3 nucleotides read TGTGCCAGCAGTTTAGGTCGCGAGCAGTACTTC.

The V and J genes are TRBV19 and TRBJ1-1, with a possible D match to TRBD1 (6 bases). Germline V gives CDR1 LNHDA, CDR2 SQIVND (reference sequence). This CDR3 comprises 16 residues. Trimming took 3 bases from V and 1 from J, leaving 15 bases between them. CDR3 region: CASSILQGRANTEAFF. For the CDR3, the DNA is TGTGCCAGTAGTATCCTACAGGGCCGAGCGAACACTGAAGCTTTCTTT. The variable domain in full, completed from reference TRBV19 and TRBJ1-1, reads DGGITQSPKYLFRKEGQNVTLSCEQNLNHDAMYWYRQDPGQGLRLIYYSQIVNDFQKGDIAEGYSVSREKKESFPLTVTSAQKNPTAFYLCASSILQGRANTEAFFGQGTRLTVV.

This sequence joins TRBV28 and TRBJ2-3, with D possibly matching TRBD2 (6 bases). Germline assignment: CDR1 MDHEN and CDR2 SYDVKM. Deletions cut 3 bases from V and 5 bases from J, with 12 bases between. The CDR3 spans 14 residues. DNA of the CDR3: TGTGCCAGCAGTTTTCCGGGAGTGGGAGATACGCAGTATTTT. Its translation is CASSFPGVGDTQYF.

V and J are TRBV5-6 and TRBJ2-1; D is undetermined. Looked up from germline, CDR1 is SGHDT and CDR2 is YYEEEE. This CDR3 spans 12 amino acids. Trimming pared 0 bases from V and 9 bases from J, leaving 7 bases between. In nucleotides, the CDR3 is TGTGCCAGCAGCTTGGGTAGAACTGAGCAGTTCTTC. Translation gives CASSLGRTEQFF.

The chain couples TRBV9 to TRBJ1-2; maybe TRBD1 (6 bases). CDR1 and CDR2 from the germline V gene are SGDLS and YYNGEE. The CDR3 is 16 amino acids. V lost 4 bases, J lost 3 bases, and 19 bases lay in between. Here the CDR3 reads CASSPGGAGTDYGYTF. The CDR3 DNA is TGTGCCAGCAGCCCGGGGGGGGCAGGGACCGACTATGGCTACACCTTC. Complete variable domain (other parts from reference TRBV9 and TRBJ1-2): DSGVTQTPKHLITATGQRVTLRCSPRSGDLSVYWYQQSLDQGLQFLIQYYNGEERAKGNILERFSAQQFPDLHSELNLSSLELGDSALYFCASSPGGAGTDYGYTFGSGTRLTVV.

The chain has TRBV11-2 and TRBJ1-2, with a possible D match to TRBD1 (6 bases). Germline CDR1 and CDR2: SGHAT and FQNNGV. The CDR3 sequence is 15 residues long. Trimming removed 3 bases from V and 2 bases from J, with 13 bases in between. CDR3 in amino acids: CASSFGPGQNYGYTF. In nucleotides, the CDR3 is TGTGCCAGCAGCTTTGGCCCCGGACAGAACTATGGCTACACCTTC. The variable domain in full, completed from reference TRBV11-2 and TRBJ1-2, reads EAGVAQSPRYKIIEKRQSVAFWCNPISGHATLYWYQQILGQGPKLLIQFQNNGVVDDSQLPKDRFSAERLKGVDSTLKIQPAKLEDSAVYLCASSFGPGQNYGYTFGSGTRLTVV.

The chain is built from TRBV14 and TRBJ1-2; D gene ambiguous. CDR1 is SGHDN, CDR2 FVKESK, per germline. V gave up 2 bases and J gave up 0 bases, with 4 bases separating them. This CDR3 comprises 13 residues. The chain's CDR3 is CASSQPANYGYTF. CDR3 sequence (DNA): TGTGCCAGCAGCCAACCGGCTAACTATGGCTACACCTTC.

The genes are TRBV14 and TRBJ2-3; D ambiguous. This CDR3 region has 13 residues. Per the germline V gene, CDR1 is SGHDN and CDR2 is FVKESK. Trimming left V 0 bases short and J 4 bases short, with 5 bases between. For the CDR3, the DNA is TGTGCCAGCAGCCAAGATCGTTCAGATACGCAGTATTTT. It encodes CASSQDRSDTQYF.

The V and J genes are TRBV9 and TRBJ2-2; a possible D gene is TRBD1 (6 bases). Germline assignment: CDR1 SGDLS and CDR2 YYNGEE. V lost 0 bases, J lost 1 base, and 19 bases lay in between. The length of the CDR3 is 19 residues. The CDR3 spells CASSVAASGALVNTGELFF. The CDR3 nucleotides read TGTGCCAGCAGCGTAGCAGCTTCAGGGGCCCTTGTGAACACCGGGGAGCTGTTTTTT.

The chain recombines TRBV27 with TRBJ1-2, with D maybe TRBD1 (6 bases). Trimming removed 5 bases at V and 5 bases at J, with 15 bases between. The CDR3 runs 14 residues. In germline, CDR1 is MNHEY, CDR2 SMNVEV (reference sequence). The CDR3 DNA follows: TGTGCCAGCAGTCCGACAGGTTATTATTATGGCTACACCTTC. As protein: CASSPTGYYYGYTF.

This chain links TRBV19 with TRBJ2-1; 8 bases match TRBD1. The CDR3 extends over 15 amino acids. After removal of 6 bases from V and 0 bases from J, the junction contained 4 bases not matched to a gene. Germline-derived CDR1 and CDR2 are LNHDA and SQIVND (reference sequence). The CDR3 reads CASRITGGSYNEQFF. The CDR3 DNA reads TGTGCCAGTAGGATCACAGGGGGCTCCTACAATGAGCAGTTCTTC.

The chain couples TRBV4-1 to TRBJ2-1; D is perhaps TRBD2 (5 bases). The CDR3 extends over 17 amino acids. The V gene's germline CDR1 is MGHRA and CDR2 YSYEKL. Trimming took 1 base from V and 0 from J, leaving 13 bases between them. For the CDR3, the DNA is TGCGCCAGCAGCCAAGGAAGGACTCTCAGCTCCTACAATGAGCAGTTCTTC. This gives the protein CASSQGRTLSSYNEQFF.

The genes are TRBV4-1 and TRBJ2-7; 10 bases align to TRBD1. The length of the CDR3 is 15 residues. CDR1 is MGHRA, CDR2 YSYEKL, per germline. J lost 3 bases, V lost 4 bases, and 6 bases had no gene match. The DNA of the CDR3 is TGCGCCAGCAGCCCCTCCGGGACAGGGGTCTACGAGCAGTACTTC. Its protein product is CASSPSGTGVYEQYF.

The V and J genes are TRBV19 and TRBJ1-4; D remains ambiguous. CDR1 LNHDA and CDR2 SQIVND come from the germline V gene (reference sequence). The CDR3 is made up of 11 amino acids. With 7 bases removed from V and 6 bases from J, the gap between germline ends came to 6 bases. CDR3 residues: CASMRDEKLFF. The CDR3 nucleotides read TGTGCCAGTATGAGGGATGAAAAACTGTTTTTT. The complete variable domain, with remaining parts taken from reference TRBV19 and TRBJ1-4, reads DGGITQSPKYLFRKEGQNVTLSCEQNLNHDAMYWYRQDPGQGLRLIYYSQIVNDFQKGDIAEGYSVSREKKESFPLTVTSAQKNPTAFYLCASMRDEKLFFGSGTQLSVL.

The chain carries TRBV5-1 and TRBJ1-2; no reliable D call. This CDR3 has 12 residues. The V end lost 4 bases, the J end lost 6 bases, and 10 bases lay between the germline ends. The germline gives CDR1 SGHRS, CDR2 YFSETQ. The CDR3 nucleotides are TGCGCCAGCAGCCTAACTTCGGATGGCTACACCTTC. Its protein product is CASSLTSDGYTF.